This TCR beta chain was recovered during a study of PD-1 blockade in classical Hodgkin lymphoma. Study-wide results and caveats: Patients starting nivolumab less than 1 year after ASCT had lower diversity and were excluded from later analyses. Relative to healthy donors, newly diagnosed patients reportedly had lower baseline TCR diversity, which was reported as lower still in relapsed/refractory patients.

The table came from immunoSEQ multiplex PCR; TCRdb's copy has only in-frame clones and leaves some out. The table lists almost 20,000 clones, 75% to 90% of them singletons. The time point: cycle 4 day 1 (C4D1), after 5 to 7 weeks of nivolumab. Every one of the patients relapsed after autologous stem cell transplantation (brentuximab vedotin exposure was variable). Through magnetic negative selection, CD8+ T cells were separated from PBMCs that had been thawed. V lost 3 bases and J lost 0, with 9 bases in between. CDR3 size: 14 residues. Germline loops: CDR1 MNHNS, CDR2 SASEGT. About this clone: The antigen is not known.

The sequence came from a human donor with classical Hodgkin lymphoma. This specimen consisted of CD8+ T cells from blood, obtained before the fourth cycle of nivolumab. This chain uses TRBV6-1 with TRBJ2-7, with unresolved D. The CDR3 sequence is CASSDGRISYEQYF. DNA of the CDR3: TGTGCCAGCAGTGATGGCCGGATCTCCTACGAGCAGTACTTC.